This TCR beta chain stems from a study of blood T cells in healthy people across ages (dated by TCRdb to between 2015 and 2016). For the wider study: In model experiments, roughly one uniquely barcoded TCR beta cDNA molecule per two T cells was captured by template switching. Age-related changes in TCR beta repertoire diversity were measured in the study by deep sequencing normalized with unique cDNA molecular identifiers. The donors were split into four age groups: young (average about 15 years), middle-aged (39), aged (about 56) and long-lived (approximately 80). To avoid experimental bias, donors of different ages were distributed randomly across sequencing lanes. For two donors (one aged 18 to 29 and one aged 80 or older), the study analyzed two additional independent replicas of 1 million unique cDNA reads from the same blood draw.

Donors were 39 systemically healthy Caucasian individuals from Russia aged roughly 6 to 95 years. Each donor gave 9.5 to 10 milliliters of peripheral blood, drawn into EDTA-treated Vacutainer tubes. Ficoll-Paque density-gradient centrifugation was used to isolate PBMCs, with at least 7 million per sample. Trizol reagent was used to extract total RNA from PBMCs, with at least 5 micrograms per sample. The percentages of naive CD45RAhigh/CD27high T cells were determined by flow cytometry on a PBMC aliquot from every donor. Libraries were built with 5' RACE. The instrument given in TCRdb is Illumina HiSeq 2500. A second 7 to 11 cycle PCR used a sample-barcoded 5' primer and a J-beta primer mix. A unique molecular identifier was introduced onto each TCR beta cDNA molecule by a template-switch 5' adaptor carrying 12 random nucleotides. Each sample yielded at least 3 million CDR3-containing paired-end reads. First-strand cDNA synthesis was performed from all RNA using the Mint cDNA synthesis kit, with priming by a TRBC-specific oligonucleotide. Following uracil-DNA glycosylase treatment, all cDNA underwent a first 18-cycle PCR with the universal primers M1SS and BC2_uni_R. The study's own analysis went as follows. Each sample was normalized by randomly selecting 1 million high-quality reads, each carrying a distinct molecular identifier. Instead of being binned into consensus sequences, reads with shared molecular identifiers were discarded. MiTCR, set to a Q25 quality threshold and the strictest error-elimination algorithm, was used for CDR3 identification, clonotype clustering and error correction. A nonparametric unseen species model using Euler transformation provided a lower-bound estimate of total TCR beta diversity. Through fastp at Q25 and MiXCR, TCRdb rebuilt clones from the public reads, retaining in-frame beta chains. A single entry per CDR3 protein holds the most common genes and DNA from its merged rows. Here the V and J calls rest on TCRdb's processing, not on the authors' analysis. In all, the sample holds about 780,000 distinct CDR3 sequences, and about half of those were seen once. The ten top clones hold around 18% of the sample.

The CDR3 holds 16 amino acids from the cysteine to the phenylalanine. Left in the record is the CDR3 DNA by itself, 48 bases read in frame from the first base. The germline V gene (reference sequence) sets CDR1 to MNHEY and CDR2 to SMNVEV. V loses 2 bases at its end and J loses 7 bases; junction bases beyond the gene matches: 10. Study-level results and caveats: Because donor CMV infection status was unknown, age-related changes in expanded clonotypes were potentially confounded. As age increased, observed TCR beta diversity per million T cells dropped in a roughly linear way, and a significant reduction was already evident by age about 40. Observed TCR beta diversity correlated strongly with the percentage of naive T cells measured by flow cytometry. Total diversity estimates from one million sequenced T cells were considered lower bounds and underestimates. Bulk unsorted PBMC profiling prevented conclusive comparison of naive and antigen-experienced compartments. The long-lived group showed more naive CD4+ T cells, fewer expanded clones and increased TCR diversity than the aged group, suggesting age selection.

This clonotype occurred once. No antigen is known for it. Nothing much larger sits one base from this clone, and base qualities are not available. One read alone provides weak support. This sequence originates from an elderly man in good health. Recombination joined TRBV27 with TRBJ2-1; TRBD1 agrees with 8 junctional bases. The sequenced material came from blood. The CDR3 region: CASSLRTGGNWNEQFF. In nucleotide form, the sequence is TGTGCCAGCAGTTTAAGAACAGGGGGTAATTGGAATGAGCAGTTCTTC.